This passage covers 24 T cell receptor beta chains from one sample sequenced in a study of cytotoxic CD8 clonotypes in ibrutinib-treated CLL. Clones were read by immunoSEQ multiplex PCR, and TCRdb kept only the in-frame ones, dropping some. The sample lists roughly 300,000 clones, 70% to 80% seen once, with approximately 5.6% in the top ten. The input for sequencing was PBMCs, taken at disease progression, from a patient treated with ibrutinib. These receptors were taken from a human donor with chronic lymphocytic leukemia.

The V call is TRBV6-4, the J call TRBJ2-2, with 14 bases lining up with TRBD2. V lost 8 bases to trimming and J lost 2 bases; unmatched junction nucleotides: 10. The germline CDR1 and CDR2 sequences are MRHNA and SNTAGT. This CDR3 region has 18 residues. The CDR3 here is CASGPGTSGSSNTGELFF. The CDR3, as DNA: TGTGCCAGCGGTCCCGGGACTAGCGGGAGTTCCAACACCGGGGAGCTGTTTTTT.

V and J are TRBV6-4 and TRBJ2-1, with D uncertain. CDR1 and CDR2 from the germline V gene are MRHNA and SNTAGT. V dropped 6 bases and J dropped 7 bases, with 13 bases sitting between them. This CDR3 is built from 13 residues. The CDR3 here is CASRPRVANEQFF. The CDR3 region has the DNA TGTGCCAGCAGGCCTAGAGTGGCGAATGAGCAGTTCTTC.

The gene calls are TRBV5-4 and TRBJ2-7; 7 nucleotides align to TRBD1. The CDR3 is 13 residues long. Trimming cost V 9 bases and J 7 bases; bases outside gene matches: 13. Germline CDR1 is SGHNT and CDR2 is YYREEE (reference sequence). In DNA, the CDR3 is TGTGCCACAGGGACAGCTCCCAGGATGGAGCAGTACTTC. Encoded protein: CATGTAPRMEQYF.

The chain combines TRBV7-2 with TRBJ1-3; no definite D call. CDR3 length: 18 residues. Germline lookup yields CDR1 SGHTA and CDR2 FQGNSA. V lost 3 bases and J 0 bases, leaving 18 bases between the germline ends. The DNA for the CDR3 is TGTGCCAGCAGCTTGTCGGGGTATGGGAAGATCTCTGGAAACACCATATATTTT. The encoded protein is CASSLSGYGKISGNTIYF.

The sample holds a few counts of this clone. This chain connects TRBV13 to TRBJ1-3; D is unresolved. The length of the CDR3 is 17 residues. Germline V gene sequence: CDR1 PRHDT, CDR2 FYEKMQ (reference sequence). V lost 4 bases and J 1 base, leaving 17 bases between the germline ends. The CDR3 loop is CASSSRVVGRSGNTIYF. DNA of the CDR3: TGTGCCAGCAGCTCCCGCGTCGTGGGGAGATCTGGAAACACCATATATTTT.

To note about this clone: Since a much larger clone is just one base distant, this may be a read error. The CDR3 sequence: CASSIGRGRQPQHF. CDR3 DNA: TGTGCCAGTAGTATCGGCAGGGGCCGCCAGCCCCAGCATTTT. This sequence joins TRBV19 and TRBJ1-5; possible D gene TRBD1, 6 bases. The V end lost 3 bases, the J end lost 7 bases, and 13 bases lay between the germline ends. The CDR3 sequence is 14 residues long. Germline CDR1 LNHDA, CDR2 SQIVND (reference sequence).

The sample holds a few counts of this clone. Other DNA sequences in this sample translate to the same CDR3. The V gene is TRBV5-1, the J gene TRBJ1-4, with D perhaps TRBD1 (5 bases). V was cut by 1 base and J by 8 bases, with 12 bases left in between. This CDR3 has 14 residues. Germline lookup yields CDR1 SGHRS and CDR2 YFSETQ. The CDR3 loop is CASSLRGYDEKLFF. CDR3 nucleotides: TGCGCCAGCAGCTTGAGGGGATACGACGAAAAACTGTTTTTT.

This rearrangement joins TRBV5-1 to TRBJ2-5, with D perhaps TRBD2 (6 bases). V was shortened by 0 bases and J by 2 bases, with 8 bases between the two germline ends. CDR1 is SGHRS, CDR2 YFSETQ, per germline. This CDR3 is built from 14 residues. The CDR3 nucleotides are TGCGCCAGCAGCTTGGGGACTATTCAAGAGACCCAGTACTTC. It translates to CASSLGTIQETQYF.

This chain links TRBV28 with TRBJ2-1; 14 nucleotides match TRBD2. This CDR3 comprises 17 residues. Trimming removed 5 bases from V and 4 bases from J; junction bases left unmatched: 7. Germline CDR1 is MDHEN and CDR2 is SYDVKM. CDR3 region: CASSQGTSGSQYNEQFF. CDR3 in DNA: TGTGCCAGCAGTCAGGGGACTAGCGGGAGTCAGTACAATGAGCAGTTCTTC. Complete variable domain (other parts from reference TRBV28 and TRBJ2-1): DVKVTQSSRYLVKRTGEKVFLECVQDMDHENMFWYRQDPGLGLRLIYFSYDVKMKEKGDIPEGYSVSREKKERFSLILESASTNQTSMYLCASSQGTSGSQYNEQFFGPGTRLTVL.

The chain couples TRBV5-1 to TRBJ2-5; 7 bases are a match to TRBD1. The CDR3 has 14 residues. V gave up 4 bases and J gave up 4 bases; unmatched junction bases: 7. Germline V gene sequence: CDR1 SGHRS, CDR2 YFSETQ. The CDR3 region has the DNA TGCGCCAGCAGCGGAACAGGGGTGGCAGAGACCCAGTACTTC. It encodes CASSGTGVAETQYF. The full variable domain, with the rest looked up from reference TRBV5-1 and TRBJ2-5, is KAGVTQTPRYLIKTRGQQVTLSCSPISGHRSVSWYQQTPGQGLQFLFEYFSETQRNKGNFPGRFSGRQFSNSRSEMNVSTLELGDSALYLCASSGTGVAETQYFGPGTRLLVL.

The J gene is TRBJ1-2, the V gene TRBV6-5; maybe TRBD1 (6 bases). The CDR3 spans 12 residues. V was clipped by 6 bases and J by 8 bases, with 13 bases between them. Germline V CDR1 and CDR2: MNHEY, SVGAGI. Here the CDR3 reads CASRTTGLGYTF. The CDR3 DNA reads TGTGCCAGCAGGACCACAGGGTTGGGCTACACCTTC.

The gene calls are TRBV19 and TRBJ1-2, with a possible D match to TRBD1 (5 bases). The V end was cut by 7 bases, the J end by 10 bases, with 19 bases between. Germline values: CDR1 LNHDA, CDR2 SQIVND (reference sequence). The CDR3 has 13 amino acids. The CDR3 region is CASTTGGYRDYTF. CDR3 nucleotide sequence: TGTGCCAGTACCACGGGGGGTTATCGTGACTACACCTTC.

V and J are TRBV4-3 and TRBJ2-5, with TRBD1 matching over 8 bases. The CDR3 has 15 amino acids. The V gene's germline CDR1 is LGHNA and CDR2 YSLEER. Trimming at V came to 0 bases and at J to 4 bases, leaving 4 bases not matched to a gene. In nucleotides, the CDR3 is TGCGCCAGCAGCCAAGATGGGACAGGAGCAGAGACCCAGTACTTC. It yields the protein CASSQDGTGAETQYF.

This clone was seen a single time. The chain employs TRBV29-1 and TRBJ2-7; 11 bases map to TRBD1. This CDR3 has 13 amino acids. V lost 7 bases and J lost 3; bases outside the gene matches: 5. CDR1 and CDR2 from the germline V gene are SQVTM and ANQGSEA. CDR3 bases: TGCAGCGGTACCGGGACAGGGGGCTACGAGCAGTACTTC. Its translation: CSGTGTGGYEQYF.

This clone has just one count. V usage is TRBV11-2 and J usage is TRBJ2-1; 7 nucleotides agree with TRBD1. V dropped 5 bases and J dropped 1; count of bases not matched to a gene: 2. This CDR3 has 14 amino acids. Germline CDR1 SGHAT, CDR2 FQNNGV. The chain's CDR3 is CASSTQGSYNEQFF. The CDR3 nucleotides read TGTGCCAGCAGCACACAGGGGTCCTACAATGAGCAGTTCTTC.

The chain recombines TRBV29-1 with TRBJ2-7; 7 bases map to TRBD2. J lost 5 bases, V lost 6 bases, and 10 bases had no gene match. CDR3 size: 13 residues. Germline V gives CDR1 SQVTM, CDR2 ANQGSEA. For the CDR3, the DNA is TGCAGCGTAGACTTAGCGGGTGACAACGAGCAGTACTTC. Translation: CSVDLAGDNEQYF.

CDR3 DNA sequence: TGTGCCAGCAGCTTCCCCTTGGGGGGGAGAAGCTCCTACGAGCAGTACTTC. Its translation: CASSFPLGGRSSYEQYF. This chain connects TRBV5-6 to TRBJ2-7; 7 bases are shared with TRBD2. The germline CDR1 and CDR2 sequences are SGHDT and YYEEEE. The CDR3 spans 17 residues. The junction had 11 bases not matched to a gene; V was cut back by 2 bases and J by 0 bases.

This chain joins TRBV10-3 and TRBJ2-5; D is tentatively TRBD1 or TRBD2 (6 bases each). Between the trimmed V and J ends, which lost 4 bases and 1 base, there was a span of 10 bases. From germline, CDR1 is ENHRY and CDR2 SYGVKD. The CDR3 totals 14 residues. Here the CDR3 DNA reads TGTGCCATCAGTGTGGGGGGCAGCCAAGAGACCCAGTACTTC. Encoded protein: CAISVGGSQETQYF.

The CDR3 DNA sequence: TGTGCCAGCAGTGAAGCAAATATGGGGGGCTGGGGTGAAAAACTGTTTTTT. This encodes CASSEANMGGWGEKLFF. The chain has TRBV6-1 and TRBJ1-4; D might be TRBD1 (6 bases). The CDR3 has 17 amino acids. V dropped 0 bases and J dropped 7 bases, with 18 bases sitting between them. Germline V gene sequence: CDR1 MNHNS, CDR2 SASEGT.

The chain recombines TRBV29-1 with TRBJ2-7; the match to TRBD1 covers 7 bases. The V segment lost 3 bases and the J segment 0 bases; nucleotides outside the gene matches: 5. This CDR3 is 14 amino acids long. Germline CDR1 reads SQVTM; CDR2 reads ANQGSEA. The chain's CDR3 is CSVDGTGDSYEQYF. The CDR3 DNA follows: TGCAGCGTTGACGGCACAGGGGACTCCTACGAGCAGTACTTC.

The chain links TRBV9 to TRBJ1-4, with a possible D match to TRBD1 (6 bases). This CDR3 contains 15 residues. Trimming removed 4 bases at V and 0 bases at J, with 10 bases between. The germline CDR1 and CDR2 sequences are SGDLS and YYNGEE. The CDR3 reads CASSPRTATNEKLFF. The CDR3 nucleotides are TGTGCCAGCAGCCCACGGACAGCAACTAATGAAAAACTGTTTTTT.

The V gene is TRBV27, the J gene TRBJ2-2; TRBD1 matches 9 bases. The CDR3 totals 15 residues. With 5 bases clipped from V and 5 bases from J, the junction kept 6 bases outside the gene matches. Germline V gene lookup returns CDR1 MNHEY and CDR2 SMNVEV (reference sequence). This chain's CDR3 is CASSPGQGWTGELFF. Written as DNA, the CDR3 is TGTGCCAGCAGTCCCGGACAGGGGTGGACCGGGGAGCTGTTTTTT.

This clone has only a few counts. V and J are TRBV7-3 and TRBJ2-7; TRBD1 matches 12 bases. J lost 2 bases, V lost 5 bases, and 4 bases had no gene match. Germline values: CDR1 SGHTA, CDR2 FQGTGA. This CDR3 has 15 residues. The CDR3 spells CASSLGQGAPYEQYF. The CDR3 nucleotides are TGTGCCAGCAGCCTGGGACAGGGGGCCCCCTACGAGCAGTACTTC.

The chain couples TRBV7-9 to TRBJ1-2, with D uncertain. Germline CDR1 and CDR2: SEHNR and FQNEAQ (reference sequence). The V gene lost 1 base and the J gene lost 2 bases, with 11 bases spanning the gap. The CDR3 has 15 residues. CDR3 in DNA: TGTGCCAGCAGCTTAGGGGCAGCCGCGAACTATGGCTACACCTTC. This codes for CASSLGAAANYGYTF.